This T cell receptor beta chain is drawn from a study of blood T cells in healthy people across ages. Study-wide results and limits: Investigators treated diversity estimates from one million T cells as underestimates. Measured against age, TCR beta diversity per million T cells decreased in a roughly linear manner. The lack of PBMC sorting stopped any conclusive naive versus antigen-experienced comparison.

This clonotype came up a few times. The antigen is unknown. A sample-barcoded 5' primer and a J-beta primer mix were used in a second PCR of about 6 to 12 cycles. A single record per CDR3 protein comes from TCRdb applying MiXCR to the 5' RACE reads. The sample carries more than 800,000 distinct CDR3 sequences, roughly 45% recorded once. The sample was blood. This receptor was taken from an older woman in good health.

CDR3 region: CASSPQTGAYEQYF. For the CDR3, the DNA is TGTGCCAGCTCACCCCAGACAGGGGCGTACGAGCAGTACTTC. The genes are TRBV18 and TRBJ2-7; TRBD1 matches at 8 bases. The germline V gene encodes CDR1 KGHSH and CDR2 LQKENI. Trimming at V came to 3 bases and at J to 4 bases, leaving 5 bases not matched to a gene. CDR3 size: 14 residues.